The present entry profiles one T cell receptor beta chain with its context. The antigen remains undetermined. The sample is drawn from a study of post-analysis software for immune sequencing data. About the research overall: Included among the disease courses, which were recorded for the cohort, were relapsing-remitting, secondary progressive and progressive-relapsing multiple sclerosis.

Study observations and caveats: Controls showed significantly higher normalized Chao1 diversity than did multiple sclerosis patients. Same-batch preparations were strongly co-clustered by F measure.

Unique molecular identifiers were carried by the TCR beta cDNA libraries. Starting from about 0.98 to 11 million T cells, the study yielded about 500,000 cDNA molecules. TCRdb re-called the PCR reads through MiXCR, storing one row per CDR3 protein. The sample lists approximately 180,000 distinct CDR3 sequences, roughly 31% occurring once. Sequenced sample: blood. This sequence was found in a girl under 18 with multiple sclerosis.

DNA for the CDR3: TGTGCCAGCAGCCCCGGGCGCAGGGCGGGTGGCTACACCTTC. It is translated as CASSPGRRAGGYTF. The chain joins TRBV7-2 to TRBJ1-2; the D gene is possibly TRBD1 (5 bases). CDR3 length: 14 residues. CDR1 and CDR2 from the germline V gene are SGHTA and FQGNSA. The ends were cut back, 5 bases at V and 7 bases at J, with 17 bases in the middle.